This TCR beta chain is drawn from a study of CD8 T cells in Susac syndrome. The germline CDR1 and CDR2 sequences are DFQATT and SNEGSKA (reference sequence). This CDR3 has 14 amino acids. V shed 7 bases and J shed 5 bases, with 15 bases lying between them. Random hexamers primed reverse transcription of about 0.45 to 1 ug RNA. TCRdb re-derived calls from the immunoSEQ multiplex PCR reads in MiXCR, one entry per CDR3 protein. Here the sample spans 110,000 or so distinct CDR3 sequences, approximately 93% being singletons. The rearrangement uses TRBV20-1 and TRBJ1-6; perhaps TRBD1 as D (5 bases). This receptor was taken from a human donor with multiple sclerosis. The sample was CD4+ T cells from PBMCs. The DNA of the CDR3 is TGCAGTGTCGCCAGGGCGGAGGATAATTCACCCCTCCACTTT. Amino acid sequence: CSVARAEDNSPLHF.